This TCR beta chain was retrieved from a study of blood T cell repertoires in COVID-19. Libraries were prepared by immunoSEQ multiplex PCR; TCRdb keeps only in-frame clonotypes and omits some of them. The sample holds approximately 230,000 clones, 80% to 90% seen once. J lost 1 base, V lost 6 bases, and 1 base had no gene match. The germline gives CDR1 KGHSH, CDR2 LQKENI. CDR3 length equals 14 residues. This clonotype was obtained from a man aged 25 to 40 who had recovered from COVID-19. The chain recombines TRBV18 with TRBJ2-3; 10 nucleotides line up with TRBD2. The sample taken for sequencing was peripheral blood. The CDR3 loop is CASSTSGGTDTQYF. In DNA, the CDR3 is TGTGCCAGCTCTACTAGCGGGGGCACAGATACGCAGTATTTT.